This record looks at one T cell receptor (beta chain) sequence and its context. Graves' hyperthyroidism showing no ophthalmopathy progression within 18 months was considered stable. The sample comes from a study of T cells in Graves' hyperthyroidism and ophthalmopathy. RNA transcripts yielded amplified TCR beta CDR3 regions. HTBI primers drove first-round RT-PCR of the TCR CDR3. TCRdb ran MiXCR on the multiplex PCR reads and lists one entry per CDR3 protein. The table records about 760,000 distinct CDR3 sequences, around a third of them present only once. The CDR3 has 15 residues. V was pared by 0 bases and J by 7 bases, with 7 bases of the junction left unmatched. CDR1 is LGHNA, CDR2 YSLEER, per germline.

Material: blood. The rearrangement links TRBV4-3 to TRBJ2-5; TRBD1 matches 8 bases. The receptor was derived from a woman aged 40 to 50 with Graves' hyperthyroidism. The CDR3 region is CASSQDPTGGGTQYF. DNA for the CDR3: TGCGCCAGCAGCCAAGATCCCACAGGGGGAGGGACCCAGTACTTC.